One sample yielded the 10 T cell receptor beta chains listed below, sequenced in a study of vaccination effects on CD4 cells after COVID-19. The culture ran for under eleven days, and then CD4+ T cells were isolated. A positive SARS-CoV-2 PCR test fell between March and December 2020. BNT162b2 vaccine or mRNA-1273 vaccine was given to participants in two doses. Their target antigens are unknown. Clones were sequenced by immunoSEQ multiplex PCR, and TCRdb holds only the in-frame ones, with some missing. Counted here are roughly 30,000 clones, roughly four fifths occurring once; the ten biggest clones make up under 8.5%. The sample here was CD4+ T cells from PBMCs cultured without peptide, taken after COVID-19 vaccination. These receptors originate from a human donor who had a prior SARS-CoV-2 infection.

This clone was counted once. The V call is TRBV7-6, the J call TRBJ2-1, with TRBD2 identical over 9 bases. Germline-derived CDR1 and CDR2 are SGHVS and FNYEAQ. J gave up 7 bases and V 3 bases, and 10 bases lay outside the gene matches. The CDR3 has 16 residues. The DNA for the CDR3 is TGTGCCAGCAGCTTCACCGTAGCGGGAGTTGTTAATGAGCAGTTCTTC. Translation: CASSFTVAGVVNEQFF.

The chain recombines TRBV4-2 with TRBJ2-3; TRBD2 matches at 9 bases. V was clipped by 4 bases and J by 1 base; unmatched bases: 18. Germline V gene lookup returns CDR1 LGHNA and CDR2 YNFKEQ. CDR3 size: 20 residues. The CDR3 is CASSLHRGSGGHTGTDTQYF. CDR3 bases: TGTGCCAGCAGCCTACATCGCGGTAGCGGGGGCCATACGGGCACAGATACGCAGTATTTT.

The chain carries TRBV6-1 and TRBJ2-3; D is unclear. Per germline, CDR1 MNHNS and CDR2 SASEGT. Trimming left V 0 bases short and J 0 bases short, with 10 bases between. The CDR3 spans 16 residues. The DNA for the CDR3 is TGTGCCAGCAGTGAAGCCTGGAGTTCTAGCACAGATACGCAGTATTTT. Amino acids: CASSEAWSSSTDTQYF.

V and J are TRBV7-2 and TRBJ1-1, with D perhaps matching TRBD1 (6 bases). Trimming took 5 bases from V and 4 from J, leaving 20 bases between them. The CDR3 runs 16 residues. Germline assignment: CDR1 SGHTA and CDR2 FQGNSA. The CDR3 DNA sequence: TGTGCCAGCAGCCCTAACCCCACAGGGTCGGGCACTGAAGCTTTCTTT. It specifies CASSPNPTGSGTEAFF.

This clone appeared a few times. This chain uses TRBV19 with TRBJ2-7, with 8 bases aligning to TRBD1. The length of the CDR3 is 16 residues. V lost 5 bases to trimming and J lost 1 base; unmatched junction nucleotides: 10. In germline, CDR1 is LNHDA, CDR2 SQIVND (reference sequence). The CDR3 is CASSLRQGLKSYEQYF. CDR3 in DNA: TGTGCCAGTAGTCTGAGACAGGGGCTTAAATCCTACGAGCAGTACTTC.

The chain has TRBV28 and TRBJ1-6; weak D call: TRBD1 (5 bases). Trimming took off 6 bases at V and 10 bases at J, with 16 bases between the two ends. The CDR3 contains 14 residues. CDR1 and CDR2 (germline): MDHEN, SYDVKM. The CDR3 DNA reads as TGTGCCAGCAGCTCCCCGGGGGAAGACTCACCCCTCCACTTT. This codes for CASSSPGEDSPLHF.

This chain uses TRBV5-4 with TRBJ2-1; perhaps TRBD2 as D (5 bases). V lost 5 bases to trimming and J lost 0 bases, with 9 bases between them. In germline, CDR1 is SGHNT, CDR2 YYREEE (reference sequence). CDR3 size: 14 residues. CDR3 loop: CASSRGFSYNEQFF. The CDR3 DNA follows: TGTGCCAGCAGTAGAGGGTTCTCCTACAATGAGCAGTTCTTC.

The chain uses TRBV11-2 and TRBJ2-1; no clear D. CDR1 SGHAT and CDR2 FQNNGV come from the germline V gene. With 3 bases removed from V and 9 bases from J, the gap between germline ends came to 12 bases. This CDR3 is 13 amino acids long. DNA of the CDR3: TGTGCCAGCAGCTTTGGGCCCTGGGGTGAGCAGTTCTTC. This translates into CASSFGPWGEQFF.

This clone was counted a few times. The rearrangement links TRBV3-1 (or the pseudogene TRBV3-2) to TRBJ1-5; D is ambiguous. V was cut by 1 base and J by 6 bases, with 16 bases left in between. The CDR3 covers 16 residues. Germline lookup yields CDR1 LGHDT and CDR2 YNNKEL (reference sequence). CDR3 in amino acids: CASSQAGAGTTQPQHF. CDR3 in DNA: TGTGCCAGCAGCCAAGCGGGCGCGGGAACAACTCAGCCCCAGCATTTT.

The rearrangement links TRBV24-1 to TRBJ2-7; 10 nucleotides align to TRBD1. The CDR3 is made up of 15 amino acids. V trimming: 4 bases; J trimming: 7 bases; junction bases outside the gene matches: 9. Germline V gene data show CDR1 as KGHDR and CDR2 as SFDVKD. CDR3 coding DNA: TGTGCCACCAGTGAAGGGACAGGGGAGACGGTAGAGCAGTACTTC. The encoded protein is CATSEGTGETVEQYF.